These T cell receptor beta chains were read from a single sample in a study of regulatory T cells in long-lasting Graves disease. In TCRdb, the multiplex PCR reads were re-called with MiXCR into one record per CDR3 protein. Altogether some 450,000 distinct CDR3 sequences are present, 20% to 25% being singletons, with the ten largest covering around 26%. Sequenced material: peripheral blood mononuclear cells (PBMCs), taken when the disease was refractory, from a patient treated with antithyroid drugs. The receptors were sampled from a female donor with Graves disease. CDR3s include the opening cysteine and the closing phenylalanine or tryptophan. D genes are given only for firm matches. Size tells how often a clone was seen (once, few, many) or the class of an expanded clone, and some rows leave it out.

J gene,D gene,clone size,V gene,CDR3 protein,CDR3 DNA
TRBJ2-7,TRBD2,few,TRBV7-9,CASSFRPSGRASNYEQYF,TGTGCCAGCAGCTTTCGCCCTAGCGGGAGGGCCTCCAACTATGAGCAGTACTTC
TRBJ2-1,TRBD2,.,TRBV20-1,CSASGDGLAGGGYNEQFF,TGCAGTGCTAGCGGTGATGGACTAGCGGGAGGCGGGTACAATGAGCAGTTCTTC
TRBJ1-1,.,many,TRBV5-1,CASSLIGSRQNTEAFF,TGCGCCAGCAGCTTGATAGGGTCTAGGCAGAACACTGAAGCTTTCTTT
TRBJ1-5,.,.,TRBV29-1,CSVVDSANQPQHF,TGCAGCGTCGTTGACAGTGCTAATCAGCCCCAGCATTTT
TRBJ1-5,.,many,TRBV7-2,CASSLWVNQPQHF,TGTGCCAGCAGCTTATGGGTCAATCAGCCCCAGCATTTT
TRBJ2-5,.,.,TRBV9,CASGGGPQETQYF,TGTGCCAGCGGGGGTGGACCACAAGAGACCCAGTACTTC
TRBJ1-1,.,many,TRBV18,CASSQAQVNTEAFF,TGTGCCAGCTCACAAGCACAGGTGAACACTGAAGCTTTCTTT
TRBJ2-5,TRBD1,many,TRBV2,CASSKIVGGQQETQYF,TGTGCCAGCAGTAAAATAGTAGGGGGACAGCAAGAGACCCAGTACTTC
TRBJ2-7,.,few,TRBV29-1,CSVGRGPTYEQYF,TGCAGCGTTGGCAGGGGCCCCACCTACGAGCAGTACTTC
TRBJ1-2,.,many,TRBV27,CASSFLGGYGYTF,TGTGCCAGCAGTTTTTTAGGGGGCTATGGCTACACCTTC
TRBJ2-5,.,few,TRBV20-1,CSAMGAQETQYF,TGCAGTGCTATGGGGGCCCAAGAGACCCAGTACTTC
TRBJ2-3,TRBD2,.,TRBV18,CASSPRGTSGSTDTQYF,TGTGCCAGCTCACCACGGGGGACTAGCGGGAGCACAGATACGCAGTATTTT
TRBJ1-3,.,.,TRBV7-2,CASSPRGARLGNTIYF,TGTGCCAGCAGCCCCCGCGGGGCCAGGCTTGGAAACACCATATATTTT
TRBJ2-3,TRBD2,.,TRBV30,CAWTSGRALDTDTQYF,TGTGCCTGGACTAGCGGGAGGGCCCTCGACACAGATACGCAGTATTTT
TRBJ2-7,TRBD2,.,TRBV19,CASSMAGTSGYEQYF,TGTGCCAGTAGTATGGCCGGGACTAGCGGCTACGAGCAGTACTTC
TRBJ1-1,TRBD1,few,TRBV19,CASSRQGRLNTEAFF,TGTGCCAGTAGTAGACAGGGCAGACTGAACACTGAAGCTTTCTTT
TRBJ2-2,TRBD2,many,TRBV13,CASNIAGTGELFF,TGTGCCAGCAACATAGCGGGAACCGGGGAGCTGTTTTTT
TRBJ2-3,TRBD2,.,TRBV12-3/TRBV12-4,CASTPRSSGGDYTDTQYF,TGTGCCAGCACCCCAAGATCCTCTGGCGGGGACTACACAGATACGCAGTATTTT
TRBJ2-7,.,few,TRBV7-9,CASYGEKRGAASYEQYF,TGTGCCAGCTATGGGGAAAAGAGAGGGGCGGCGAGCTACGAGCAGTACTTC
TRBJ2-5,.,.,TRBV2,CASSEGLAIETQYF,TGTGCCAGCAGTGAAGGGCTAGCAATTGAGACCCAGTACTTC
TRBJ2-2,.,.,TRBV20-1,CSARENGRRNTGELFF,TGCAGTGCTAGAGAAAATGGGAGGCGTAACACCGGGGAGCTGTTTTTT
TRBJ2-7,TRBD2,many,TRBV30,CAWRASGSYEQYF,TGTGCCTGGAGAGCTAGCGGGAGCTACGAGCAGTACTTC
TRBJ1-2,.,many,TRBV7-2,CASSFAGRDGYTF,TGTGCCAGCAGCTTCGCAGGGCGGGATGGCTACACCTTC
TRBJ2-3,.,few,TRBV4-1,CASSPSTWGSTDTQYF,TGCGCCAGCAGCCCGAGCACATGGGGAAGCACAGATACGCAGTATTTT
TRBJ2-7,TRBD2,.,TRBV20-1,CSAGGGGRGYEQYF,TGCAGTGCTGGCGGGGGGGGGCGCGGGTACGAGCAGTACTTC